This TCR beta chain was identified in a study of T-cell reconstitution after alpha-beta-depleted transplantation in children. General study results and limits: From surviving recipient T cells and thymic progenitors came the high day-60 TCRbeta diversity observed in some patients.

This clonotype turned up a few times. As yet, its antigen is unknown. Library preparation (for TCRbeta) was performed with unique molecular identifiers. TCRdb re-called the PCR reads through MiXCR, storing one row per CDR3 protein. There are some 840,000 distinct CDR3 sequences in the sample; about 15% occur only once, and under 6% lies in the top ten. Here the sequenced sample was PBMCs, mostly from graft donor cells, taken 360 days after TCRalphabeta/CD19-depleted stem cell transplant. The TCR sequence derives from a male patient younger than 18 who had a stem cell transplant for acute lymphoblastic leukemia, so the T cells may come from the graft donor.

CDR3 in DNA: TGTGCCATCAGGGAAAAGCGGACTGGCTCCTACAATGAGCAGTTCTTC. Its protein product is CAIREKRTGSYNEQFF. The chain uses TRBV10-3 and TRBJ2-1, with a weak D call TRBD2 (5 bases). Deletions cut 6 bases from V and 0 bases from J, with 15 bases between. Germline assignment: CDR1 ENHRY and CDR2 SYGVKD. This CDR3 contains 16 residues.